The 15 T cell receptor beta chains given below trace back to one sample, sequenced in a study of cytomegalovirus exposure and HLA in healthy donors. Vbeta (60) and Jbeta (13) primers were used in the PCR. Assay: immunoSEQ multiplex PCR; the TCRdb copy retains only in-frame clones and omits some. The table records approximately 89,000 clones, about 80% of them present only once. The material sequenced was PBMCs. The receptors shown here come from a man in his thirties or forties in good health and CMV-seropositive.

The chain joins TRBV11-2 to TRBJ1-2; D uncertain. This CDR3 is built from 13 residues. The ends were cut back, 5 bases at V and 2 bases at J, with 9 bases in the middle. The germline gives CDR1 SGHAT, CDR2 FQNNGV. The CDR3 spells CASSPGVNYGYTF. CDR3 sequence (DNA): TGTGCCAGCAGCCCGGGTGTGAACTATGGCTACACCTTC.

The chain joins TRBV4-1 to TRBJ2-2; 9 bases agree with TRBD1. Looked up from germline, CDR1 is MGHRA and CDR2 is YSYEKL. J gave up 5 bases and V 0 bases, and 7 bases lay outside the gene matches. The CDR3 totals 17 residues. The CDR3 DNA reads TGCGCCAGCAGCCAAGATCTGGGGGACAGGGTTACCGGGGAGCTGTTTTTT. Its protein is CASSQDLGDRVTGELFF.

The V gene is TRBV15, the J gene TRBJ2-3; D is unclear. The CDR3 spans 16 residues. Per the germline V gene, CDR1 is LNHNV and CDR2 is YYDKDF (reference sequence). Trimming removed 2 bases from V and 2 bases from J, with 14 bases in between. This CDR3 is CATSRFDLKATDTQYF. The CDR3 DNA reads TGTGCCACCAGCAGATTCGACTTAAAAGCCACAGATACGCAGTATTTT. Based on the CDR3 plus reference TRBV15 and TRBJ2-3, the full variable domain is DAMVIQNPRYQVTQFGKPVTLSCSQTLNHNVMYWYQQKSSQAPKLLFHYYDKDFNNEADTPDNFQSRRPNTSFCFLDIRSPGLGDTAMYLCATSRFDLKATDTQYFGPGTRLTVL.

The chain employs TRBV6-5 and TRBJ2-1; 13 nucleotides agree with TRBD2. V was clipped by 6 bases and J by 7 bases; unmatched bases: 0. Germline lookup yields CDR1 MNHEY and CDR2 SVGAGI. There are 13 residues in the CDR3. CDR3 nucleotide sequence: TGTGCCAGCAGACTAGCGGGGGGGAATGAGCAGTTCTTC. Its translation: CASRLAGGNEQFF.

V usage is TRBV5-1 and J usage is TRBJ2-3, with D uncertain. CDR1 is SGHRS, CDR2 YFSETQ, per germline. The CDR3 covers 16 residues. Deletions cut 0 bases from V and 0 bases from J, with 11 bases between. The chain's CDR3 is CASSLGAQASTDTQYF. Written as DNA, the CDR3 is TGCGCCAGCAGCTTGGGTGCCCAGGCTAGCACAGATACGCAGTATTTT.

This sequence joins TRBV4-3 and TRBJ2-7; 14 positions agree with TRBD2. This CDR3 contains 16 residues. CDR1 and CDR2 (germline): LGHNA, YSLEER. Trimming removed 4 bases from V and 5 bases from J; junction bases left unmatched: 7. The CDR3 loop reads CASSLTGTSGGDEQYF. Here the CDR3 DNA reads TGCGCCAGCAGCCTCACCGGGACTAGCGGGGGCGACGAGCAGTACTTC.

The chain links TRBV30 to TRBJ2-3; 10 bases line up with TRBD2. The CDR3 loop spans 16 amino acids. Germline V gene data show CDR1 as GTSNPN and CDR2 as SVGIG (reference sequence). J lost 5 bases, V lost 0 bases, and 8 bases had no gene match. CDR3: CAWSVGSGGAEDTQYF. CDR3 nucleotide sequence: TGTGCCTGGAGTGTAGGGAGCGGGGGGGCAGAAGATACGCAGTATTTT.

This clone was detected once. As DNA, the CDR3 is TGTGCCAGCAGCTTAATCAGCGGGGGGCGGGTTGATGAGCAGTTCTTC. This codes for CASSLISGGRVDEQFF. The gene calls are TRBV7-2 and TRBJ2-1; 9 bases line up with TRBD2. This CDR3 spans 16 amino acids. The V gene end was trimmed by 2 bases and the J gene end by 8 bases; junction bases not matched to a gene: 10. CDR1 SGHTA and CDR2 FQGNSA come from the germline V gene.

The V gene is TRBV6-6, the J gene TRBJ2-5, with a possible D match to TRBD2 (6 bases). From germline, CDR1 is MNHNY and CDR2 SVGAGI (reference sequence). Between the trimmed V and J ends, which lost 2 bases and 1 base, there was a span of 14 bases. The CDR3 runs 16 residues. The CDR3: CASSYPTASAQETQYF. CDR3 nucleotides: TGTGCCAGCAGTTACCCCACCGCTAGCGCCCAAGAGACCCAGTACTTC.

The chain couples TRBV30 to TRBJ2-2, with a possible D match to TRBD1 (6 bases). The CDR3 length is 13 residues. CDR1 GTSNPN and CDR2 SVGIG come from the germline V gene (reference sequence). Trimming took off 4 bases at V and 7 bases at J, with 13 bases between the two ends. CDR3 sequence reads: CAWTRGLGGELFF. The CDR3 region has the DNA TGTGCCTGGACCAGGGGCCTGGGCGGGGAGCTGTTTTTT.

J is TRBJ1-1 and V is TRBV10-3, with D perhaps TRBD1 (6 bases). V shed 10 bases and J shed 1 base, with 7 bases lying between them. The germline V gene has CDR1 ENHRY and CDR2 SYGVKD. This CDR3 comprises 11 residues. For the CDR3, the DNA is TGTGCCACGACAGGGAACACTGAAGCTTTCTTT. The encoded protein is CATTGNTEAFF.

Points on this clone: Other nucleotide sequences in the sample specify the same CDR3. The rearrangement links TRBV6-5 to TRBJ1-3; 8 nucleotides align to TRBD1. This CDR3 region has 16 residues. The V segment lost 3 bases and the J segment 4 bases; nucleotides outside the gene matches: 8. CDR1 and CDR2 from the germline V gene are MNHEY and SVGAGI. CDR3 bases: TGTGCCAGCAGTTATTTAGCAGGGGGCGGCGGAAACACCATATATTTT. Its protein product is CASSYLAGGGGNTIYF.

The V gene is TRBV18, the J gene TRBJ1-3; no definite D call. V was clipped by 0 bases and J by 5 bases, with 8 bases between them. Germline lookup yields CDR1 KGHSH and CDR2 LQKENI. The CDR3 sequence is 14 residues long. DNA for the CDR3: TGTGCCAGCTCACCACCGACTGCGAGAAACACCATATATTTT. Its translation: CASSPPTARNTIYF. The whole variable domain, remainder taken from reference TRBV18 and TRBJ1-3, is NAGVMQNPRHLVRRRGQEARLRCSPMKGHSHVYWYRQLPEEGLKFMVYLQKENIIDESGMPKERFSAEFPKEGPSILRIQQVVRGDSAAYFCASSPPTARNTIYFGEGSWLTVV.

This chain links TRBV19 with TRBJ1-5, with D perhaps matching TRBD1 (5 bases). The CDR3 extends over 17 amino acids. Germline CDR1 LNHDA, CDR2 SQIVND (reference sequence). V was cut by 6 bases and J by 6 bases, with 24 bases left in between. CDR3 nucleotide sequence: TGTGCCAGTAGCCAGAGTTACCTGGGGGGTTGGGGTCAGCCCCAGCATTTT. Amino acid sequence: CASSQSYLGGWGQPQHF.

J is TRBJ1-6 and V is TRBV7-9, with D possibly matching TRBD1 (5 bases). Trimming took off 1 base at V and 17 bases at J, with 12 bases between the two ends. Germline V lookup: CDR1 SEHNR, CDR2 FQNEAQ (reference sequence). This CDR3 contains 12 residues. The CDR3 sequence: CASSLGQTRIHF. The CDR3 bases are TGTGCCAGCAGCTTAGGACAGACTAGGATCCACTTT. Using reference TRBV7-9 and TRBJ1-6 for the parts outside the CDR3, the full variable domain is DTGVSQNPRHKITKRGQNVTFRCDPISEHNRLYWYRQTLGQGPEFLTYFQNEAQLEKSRLLSDRFSAERPKGSFSTLEIQRTEQGDSAMYLCASSLGQTRIHFGNGTRLTVT.